This T cell receptor beta chain comes out of a study of CD8 T cells in ankylosing spondylitis. General study findings and limits: A TCR beta motif of 7 to 9 highly homologous variants seemed to mark ankylosing spondylitis blood.

One entry per CDR3 protein results from TCRdb running MiXCR on the 5' RACE reads. In the table there are tens of thousands of distinct CDR3 sequences, approximately 11% of which are singletons. V gave up 1 base and J gave up 3 bases, with 7 bases separating them. The germline CDR1 and CDR2 sequences are SGHAT and FQNNGV. This CDR3 contains 14 residues. Concerning this clonotype: Antigen unknown.

Sample: blood, either unsorted or a sorted T cell fraction (not recorded which). The chain joins TRBV11-2 to TRBJ1-3; D uncertain. This clonotype originated in a male donor with ankylosing spondylitis or in good health (not recorded which). The CDR3 is CASSLAISGNTIYF. The CDR3 nucleotides read TGTGCCAGCAGCTTAGCCATCAGTGGAAACACCATATATTTT.